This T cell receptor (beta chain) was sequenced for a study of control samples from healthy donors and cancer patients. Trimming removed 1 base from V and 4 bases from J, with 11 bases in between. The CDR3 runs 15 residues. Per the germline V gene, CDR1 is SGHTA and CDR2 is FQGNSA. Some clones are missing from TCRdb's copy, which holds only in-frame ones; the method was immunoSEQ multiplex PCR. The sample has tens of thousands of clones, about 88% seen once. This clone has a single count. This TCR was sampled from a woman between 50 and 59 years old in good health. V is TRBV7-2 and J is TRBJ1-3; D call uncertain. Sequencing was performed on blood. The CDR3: CASSLDFSRGNTIYF. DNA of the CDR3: TGTGCCAGCAGCTTAGATTTCTCACGGGGAAACACCATATATTTT.